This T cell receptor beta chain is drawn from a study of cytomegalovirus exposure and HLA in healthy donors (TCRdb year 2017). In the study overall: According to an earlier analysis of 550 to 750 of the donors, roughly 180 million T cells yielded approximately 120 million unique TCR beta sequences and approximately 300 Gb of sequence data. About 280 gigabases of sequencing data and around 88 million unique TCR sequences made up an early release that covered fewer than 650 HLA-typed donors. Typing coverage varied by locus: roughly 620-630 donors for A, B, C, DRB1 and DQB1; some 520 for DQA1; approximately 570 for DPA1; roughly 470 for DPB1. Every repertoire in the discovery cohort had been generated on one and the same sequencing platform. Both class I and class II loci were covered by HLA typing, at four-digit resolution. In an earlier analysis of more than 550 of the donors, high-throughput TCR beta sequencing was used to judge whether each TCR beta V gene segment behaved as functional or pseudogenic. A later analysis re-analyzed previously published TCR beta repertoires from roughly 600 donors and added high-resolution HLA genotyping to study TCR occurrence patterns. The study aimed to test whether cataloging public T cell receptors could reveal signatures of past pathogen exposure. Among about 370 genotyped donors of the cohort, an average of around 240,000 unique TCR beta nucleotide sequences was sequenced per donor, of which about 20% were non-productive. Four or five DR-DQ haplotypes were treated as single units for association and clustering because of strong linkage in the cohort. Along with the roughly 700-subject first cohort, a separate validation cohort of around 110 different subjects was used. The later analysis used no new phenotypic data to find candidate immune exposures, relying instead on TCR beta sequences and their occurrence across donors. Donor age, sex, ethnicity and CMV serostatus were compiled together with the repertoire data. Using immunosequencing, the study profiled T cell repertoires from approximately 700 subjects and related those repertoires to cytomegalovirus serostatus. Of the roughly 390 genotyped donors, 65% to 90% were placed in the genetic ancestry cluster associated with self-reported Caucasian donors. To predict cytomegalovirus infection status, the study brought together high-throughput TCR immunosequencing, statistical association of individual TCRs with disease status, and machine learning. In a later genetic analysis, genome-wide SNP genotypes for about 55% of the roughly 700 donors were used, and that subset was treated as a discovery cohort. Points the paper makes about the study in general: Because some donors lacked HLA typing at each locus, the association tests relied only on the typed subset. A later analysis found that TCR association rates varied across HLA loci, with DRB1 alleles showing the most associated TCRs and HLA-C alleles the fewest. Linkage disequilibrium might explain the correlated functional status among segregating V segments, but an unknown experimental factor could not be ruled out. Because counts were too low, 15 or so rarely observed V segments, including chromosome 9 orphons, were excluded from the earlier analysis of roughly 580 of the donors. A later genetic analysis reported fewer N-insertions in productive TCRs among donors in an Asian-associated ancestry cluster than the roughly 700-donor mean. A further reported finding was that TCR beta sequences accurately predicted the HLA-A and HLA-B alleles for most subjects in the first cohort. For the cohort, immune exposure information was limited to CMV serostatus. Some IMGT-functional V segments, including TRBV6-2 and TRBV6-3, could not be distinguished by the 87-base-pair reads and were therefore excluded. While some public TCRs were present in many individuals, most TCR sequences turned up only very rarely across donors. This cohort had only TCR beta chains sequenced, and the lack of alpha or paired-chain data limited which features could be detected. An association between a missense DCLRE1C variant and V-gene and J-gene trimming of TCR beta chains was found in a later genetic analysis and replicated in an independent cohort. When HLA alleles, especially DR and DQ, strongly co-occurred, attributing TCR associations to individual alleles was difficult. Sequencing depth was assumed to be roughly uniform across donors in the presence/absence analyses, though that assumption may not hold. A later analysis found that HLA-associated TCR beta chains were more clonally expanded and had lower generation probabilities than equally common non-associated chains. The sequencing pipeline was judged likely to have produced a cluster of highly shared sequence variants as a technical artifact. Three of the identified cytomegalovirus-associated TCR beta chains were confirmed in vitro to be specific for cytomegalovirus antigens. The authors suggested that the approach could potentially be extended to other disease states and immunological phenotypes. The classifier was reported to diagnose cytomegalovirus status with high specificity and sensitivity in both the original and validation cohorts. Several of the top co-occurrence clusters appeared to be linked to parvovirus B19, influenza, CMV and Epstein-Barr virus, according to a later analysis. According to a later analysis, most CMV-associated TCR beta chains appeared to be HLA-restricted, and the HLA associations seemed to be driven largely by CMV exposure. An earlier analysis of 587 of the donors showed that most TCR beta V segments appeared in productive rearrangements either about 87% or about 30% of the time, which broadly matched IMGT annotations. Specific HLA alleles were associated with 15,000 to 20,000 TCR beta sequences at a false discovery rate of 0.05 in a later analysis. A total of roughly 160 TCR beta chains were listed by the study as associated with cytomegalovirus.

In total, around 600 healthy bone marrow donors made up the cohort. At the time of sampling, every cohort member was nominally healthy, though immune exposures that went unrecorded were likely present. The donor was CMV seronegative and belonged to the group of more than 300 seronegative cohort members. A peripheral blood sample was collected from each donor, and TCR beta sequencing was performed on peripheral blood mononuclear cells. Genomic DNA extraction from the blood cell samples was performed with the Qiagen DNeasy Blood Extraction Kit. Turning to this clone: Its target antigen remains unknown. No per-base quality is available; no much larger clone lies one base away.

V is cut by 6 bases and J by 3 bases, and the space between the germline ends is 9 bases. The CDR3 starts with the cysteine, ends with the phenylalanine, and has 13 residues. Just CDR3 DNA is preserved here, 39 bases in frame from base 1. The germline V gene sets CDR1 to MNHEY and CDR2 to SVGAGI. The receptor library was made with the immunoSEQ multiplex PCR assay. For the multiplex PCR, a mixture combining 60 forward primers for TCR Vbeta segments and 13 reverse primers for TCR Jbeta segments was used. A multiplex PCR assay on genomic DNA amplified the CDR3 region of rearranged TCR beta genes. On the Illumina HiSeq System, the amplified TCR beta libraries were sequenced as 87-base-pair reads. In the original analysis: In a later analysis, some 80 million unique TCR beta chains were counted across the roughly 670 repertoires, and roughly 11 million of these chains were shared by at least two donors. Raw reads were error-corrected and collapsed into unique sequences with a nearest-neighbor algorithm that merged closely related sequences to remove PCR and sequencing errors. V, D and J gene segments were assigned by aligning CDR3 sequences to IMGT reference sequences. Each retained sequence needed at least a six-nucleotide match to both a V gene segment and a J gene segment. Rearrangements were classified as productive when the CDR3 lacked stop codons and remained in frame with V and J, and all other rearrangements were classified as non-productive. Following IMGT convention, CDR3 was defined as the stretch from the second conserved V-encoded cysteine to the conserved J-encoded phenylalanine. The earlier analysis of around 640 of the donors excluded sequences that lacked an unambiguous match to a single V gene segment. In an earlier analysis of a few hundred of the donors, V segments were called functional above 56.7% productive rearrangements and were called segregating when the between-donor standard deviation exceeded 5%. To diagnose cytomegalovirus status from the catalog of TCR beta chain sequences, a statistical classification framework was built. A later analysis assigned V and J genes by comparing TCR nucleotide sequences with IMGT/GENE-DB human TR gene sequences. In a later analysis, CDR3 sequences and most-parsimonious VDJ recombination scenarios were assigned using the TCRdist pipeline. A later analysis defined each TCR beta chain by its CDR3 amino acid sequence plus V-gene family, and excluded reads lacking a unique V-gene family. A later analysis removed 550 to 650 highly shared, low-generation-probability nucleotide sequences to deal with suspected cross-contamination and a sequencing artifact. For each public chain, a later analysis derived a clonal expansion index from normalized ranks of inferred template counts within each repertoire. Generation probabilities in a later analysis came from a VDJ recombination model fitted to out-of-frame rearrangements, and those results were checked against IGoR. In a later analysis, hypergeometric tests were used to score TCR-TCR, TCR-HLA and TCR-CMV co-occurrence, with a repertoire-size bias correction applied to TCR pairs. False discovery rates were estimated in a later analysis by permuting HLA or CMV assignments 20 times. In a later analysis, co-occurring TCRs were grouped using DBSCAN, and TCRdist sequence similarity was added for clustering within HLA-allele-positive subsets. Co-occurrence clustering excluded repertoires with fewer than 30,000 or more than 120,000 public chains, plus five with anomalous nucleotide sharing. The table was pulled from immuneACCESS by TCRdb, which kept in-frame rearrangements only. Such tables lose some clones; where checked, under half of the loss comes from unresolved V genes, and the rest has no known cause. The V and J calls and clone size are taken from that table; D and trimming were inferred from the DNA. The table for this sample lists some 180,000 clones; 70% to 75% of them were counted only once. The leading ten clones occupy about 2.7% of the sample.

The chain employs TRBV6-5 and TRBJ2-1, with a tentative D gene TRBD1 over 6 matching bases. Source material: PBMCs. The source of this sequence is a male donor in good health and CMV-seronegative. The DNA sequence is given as TGTGCCAGCAGACAGGGATTCTACAATGAGCAGTTCTTC. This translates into CASRQGFYNEQFF.